This TCR beta chain was sequenced for a study of blood T cell repertoires in COVID-19. Looking at the study overall: From the United States, Italy and Spain came samples of acute and convalescent COVID-19. The analysed material was cDNA or gDNA that came from T cells, B-cell-depleted T cells, or PBMCs.

In the authors' workflow: The authors estimated nucleated cell counts from reference gene primer amplification. The data were produced by immunoSEQ multiplex PCR, yet TCRdb's version contains in-frame clones alone and is incomplete. V and J calls and clone size are as listed in that table; D and trimming were resolved from the DNA. The sample yields about 280,000 clones, roughly 86% seen once. In germline, CDR1 is SGHRS, CDR2 YFSETQ. Unmatched junction bases numbered 6, after V lost 3 bases and J lost 6 bases. This CDR3 is 14 amino acids long. The J gene is TRBJ1-1, the V gene TRBV5-1; the match to TRBD1 covers 9 bases. The source material was peripheral blood. The clonotype comes from a man younger than 30 with active or convalescent COVID-19. The CDR3 DNA reads TGCGCCAGCAGCTCAACAGGGGGCGCCCCTGAAGCTTTCTTT. Translation gives CASSSTGGAPEAFF.